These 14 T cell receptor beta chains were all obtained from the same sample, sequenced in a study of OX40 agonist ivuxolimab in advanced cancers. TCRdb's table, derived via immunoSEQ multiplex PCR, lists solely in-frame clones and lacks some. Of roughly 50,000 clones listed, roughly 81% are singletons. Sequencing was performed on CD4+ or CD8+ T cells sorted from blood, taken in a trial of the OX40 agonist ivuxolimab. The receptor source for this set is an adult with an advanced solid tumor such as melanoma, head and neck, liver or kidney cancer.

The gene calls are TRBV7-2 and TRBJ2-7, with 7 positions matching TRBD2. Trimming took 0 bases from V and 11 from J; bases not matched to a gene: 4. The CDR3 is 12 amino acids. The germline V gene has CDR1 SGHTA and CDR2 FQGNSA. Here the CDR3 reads CASSLARREKYF. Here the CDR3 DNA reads TGTGCCAGCAGCTTAGCGCGGCGGGAGAAGTACTTC. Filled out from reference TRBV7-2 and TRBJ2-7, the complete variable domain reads GAGVSQSPSNKVTEKGKDVELRCDPISGHTALYWYRQSLGQGLEFLIYFQGNSAPDKSGLPSDRFSAERTGGSVSTLTIQRTQQEDSAVYLCASSLARREKYFGPGTRLTVT.

CDR3 in DNA: TGTGCCAGCAGCTTGGCTCCAGGGGATCAGCCCCAGCATTTT. This codes for CASSLAPGDQPQHF. This rearrangement joins TRBV5-5 to TRBJ1-5; D possibly corresponds to TRBD1 (6 bases). The ends were cut back, 0 bases at V and 5 bases at J, with 9 bases in the middle. Per the germline V gene, CDR1 is SGHKS and CDR2 is YYEKEE (reference sequence). The CDR3 extends over 14 amino acids.

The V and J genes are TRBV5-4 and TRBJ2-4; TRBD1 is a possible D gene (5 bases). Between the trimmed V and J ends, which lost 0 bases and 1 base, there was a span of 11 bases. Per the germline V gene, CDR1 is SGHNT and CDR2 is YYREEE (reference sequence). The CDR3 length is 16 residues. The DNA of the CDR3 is TGTGCCAGCAGCTTGGACAGGATTGGCGCCAAAAACATTCAGTACTTC. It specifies CASSLDRIGAKNIQYF.

The CDR3 bases are TGTGCCAGCAGCTTATGGGGATCCACAGATACGCAGTATTTT. Amino acid sequence: CASSLWGSTDTQYF. The chain employs TRBV7-7 and TRBJ2-3; D ambiguous. The V gene's germline CDR1 is SSHAT and CDR2 FNYEAQ (reference sequence). The CDR3 loop spans 14 amino acids. V lost 2 bases and J 2 bases, leaving 8 bases between the germline ends.

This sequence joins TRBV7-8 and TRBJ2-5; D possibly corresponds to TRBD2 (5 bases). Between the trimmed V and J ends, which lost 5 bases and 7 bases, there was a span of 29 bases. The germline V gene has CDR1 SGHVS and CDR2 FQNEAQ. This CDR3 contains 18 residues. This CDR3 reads CASSPSARRVLRTGTQYF. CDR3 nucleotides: TGTGCCAGCAGCCCCTCCGCACGACGGGTGTTAAGGACTGGGACCCAGTACTTC.

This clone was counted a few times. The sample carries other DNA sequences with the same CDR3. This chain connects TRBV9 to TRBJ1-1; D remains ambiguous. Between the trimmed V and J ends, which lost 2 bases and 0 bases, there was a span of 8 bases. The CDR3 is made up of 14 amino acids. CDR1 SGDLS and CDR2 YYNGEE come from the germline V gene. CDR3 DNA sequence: TGTGCCAGCAGCGTCACGATAATGAACACTGAAGCTTTCTTT. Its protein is CASSVTIMNTEAFF. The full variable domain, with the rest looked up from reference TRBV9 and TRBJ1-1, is DSGVTQTPKHLITATGQRVTLRCSPRSGDLSVYWYQQSLDQGLQFLIQYYNGEERAKGNILERFSAQQFPDLHSELNLSSLELGDSALYFCASSVTIMNTEAFFGQGTRLTVV.

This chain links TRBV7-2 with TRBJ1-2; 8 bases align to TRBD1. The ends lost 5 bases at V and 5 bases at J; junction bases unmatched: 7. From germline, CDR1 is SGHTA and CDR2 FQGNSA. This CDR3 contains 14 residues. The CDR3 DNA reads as TGTGCCAGCAGCCCACAGGGGGAGGGGTATGGCTACACCTTC. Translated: CASSPQGEGYGYTF.

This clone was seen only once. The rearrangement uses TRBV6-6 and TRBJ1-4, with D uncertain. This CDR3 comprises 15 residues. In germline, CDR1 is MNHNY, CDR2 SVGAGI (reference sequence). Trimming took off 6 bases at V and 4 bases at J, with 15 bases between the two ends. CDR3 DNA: TGTGCCAGCAGCCCCGTCGGCACTAGTAATGAAAAACTGTTTTTT. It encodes CASSPVGTSNEKLFF.

Here the CDR3 reads CASSLDRRYENTQYF. The DNA for the CDR3 is TGTGCCAGCAGCTTAGATCGTAGATACGAGAATACGCAGTATTTT. V is TRBV7-2 and J is TRBJ2-3; D is unclear. V shed 1 base and J shed 7 bases, with 15 bases lying between them. Per germline, CDR1 SGHTA and CDR2 FQGNSA. CDR3 length equals 15 residues.

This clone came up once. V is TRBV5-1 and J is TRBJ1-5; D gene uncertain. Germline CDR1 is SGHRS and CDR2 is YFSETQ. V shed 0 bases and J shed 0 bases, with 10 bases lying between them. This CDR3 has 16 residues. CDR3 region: CASSLAGSTSNQPQHF. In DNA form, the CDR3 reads TGCGCCAGCAGCTTGGCCGGGTCCACTAGCAATCAGCCCCAGCATTTT. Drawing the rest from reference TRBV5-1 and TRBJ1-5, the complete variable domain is KAGVTQTPRYLIKTRGQQVTLSCSPISGHRSVSWYQQTPGQGLQFLFEYFSETQRNKGNFPGRFSGRQFSNSRSEMNVSTLELGDSALYLCASSLAGSTSNQPQHFGDGTRLSIL.

The chain's CDR3 is CASSSLSGENTGELFF. The DNA of the CDR3 is TGCGCCAGCAGCTCCCTTAGCGGGGAGAACACCGGGGAGCTGTTTTTT. V gene TRBV5-1 combines with J gene TRBJ2-2; 8 bases agree with TRBD2. Germline V lookup: CDR1 SGHRS, CDR2 YFSETQ. V was pared by 3 bases and J by 1 base, with 5 bases of the junction left unmatched. This CDR3 contains 16 residues.

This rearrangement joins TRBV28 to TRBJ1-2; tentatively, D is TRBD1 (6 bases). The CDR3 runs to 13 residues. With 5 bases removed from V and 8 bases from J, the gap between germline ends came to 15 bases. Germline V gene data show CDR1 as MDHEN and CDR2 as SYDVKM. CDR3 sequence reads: CASSPTGLVGYTF. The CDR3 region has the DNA TGTGCCAGCAGTCCTACAGGGCTCGTCGGCTACACCTTC.

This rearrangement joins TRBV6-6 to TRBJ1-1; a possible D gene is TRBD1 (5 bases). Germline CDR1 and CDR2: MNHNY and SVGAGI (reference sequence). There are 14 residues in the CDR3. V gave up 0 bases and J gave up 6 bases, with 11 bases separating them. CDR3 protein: CASSYSGRASEAFF. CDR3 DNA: TGTGCCAGCAGTTACTCGGGCAGGGCATCTGAAGCTTTCTTT.

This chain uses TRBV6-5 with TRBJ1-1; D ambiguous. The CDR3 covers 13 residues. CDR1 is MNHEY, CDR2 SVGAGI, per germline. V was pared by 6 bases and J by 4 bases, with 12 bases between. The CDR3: CASSLFFGTEAFF. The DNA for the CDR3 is TGTGCCAGCAGCCTCTTCTTTGGCACTGAAGCTTTCTTT.